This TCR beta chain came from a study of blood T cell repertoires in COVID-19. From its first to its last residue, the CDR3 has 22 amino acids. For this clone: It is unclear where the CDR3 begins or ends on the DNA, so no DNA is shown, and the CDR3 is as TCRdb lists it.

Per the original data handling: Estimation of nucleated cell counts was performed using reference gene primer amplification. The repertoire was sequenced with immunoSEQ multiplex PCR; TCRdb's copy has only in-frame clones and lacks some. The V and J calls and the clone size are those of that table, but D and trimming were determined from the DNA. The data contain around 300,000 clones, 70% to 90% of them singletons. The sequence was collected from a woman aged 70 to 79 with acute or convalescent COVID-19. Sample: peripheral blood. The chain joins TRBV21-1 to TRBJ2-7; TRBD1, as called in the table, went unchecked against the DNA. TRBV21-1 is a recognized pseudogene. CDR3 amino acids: CASSKGLGNVGTGANTSYEQYF.